These 16 T cell receptor beta chains came from one sample sequenced in a study of OX40 agonist ivuxolimab in advanced cancers. Assay used: immunoSEQ multiplex PCR; TCRdb lists only in-frame clones, some missing. The sample comprises about 81,000 clones, 80% to 90% of which are singletons, and around 6.6% rests with the top ten. Sequenced material: CD4+ or CD8+ T cells sorted from blood, taken in a trial of the OX40 agonist ivuxolimab. The source of these receptors is an adult with an advanced solid tumor such as melanoma, head and neck, liver or kidney cancer.

This clone was counted a single time. The genes are TRBV6-1 and TRBJ2-3; 7 nucleotides match TRBD2. The junction had 6 bases not matched to a gene; V was cut back by 4 bases and J by 2 bases. The CDR3 spans 15 residues. Germline V gene lookup returns CDR1 MNHNS and CDR2 SASEGT. Here the CDR3 reads CASSVVGGDTDTQYF. The CDR3, as DNA: TGTGCCAGCAGTGTTGTGGGAGGGGACACAGATACGCAGTATTTT.

V usage is TRBV9 and J usage is TRBJ2-3; TRBD1 matches at 7 bases. The germline V gene has CDR1 SGDLS and CDR2 YYNGEE. The CDR3 has 15 amino acids. After removal of 3 bases from V and 2 bases from J, the junction contained 6 bases not matched to a gene. CDR3 amino acids: CASSGLQGITDTQYF. CDR3 coding DNA: TGTGCCAGCAGCGGACTACAGGGGATCACAGATACGCAGTATTTT. The full variable domain, rest sourced from reference TRBV9 and TRBJ2-3, is DSGVTQTPKHLITATGQRVTLRCSPRSGDLSVYWYQQSLDQGLQFLIQYYNGEERAKGNILERFSAQQFPDLHSELNLSSLELGDSALYFCASSGLQGITDTQYFGPGTRLTVL.

About this clone itself: Other DNA sequences in the same sample also yield this CDR3. The chain employs TRBV27 and TRBJ1-2, with D perhaps matching TRBD1 (6 bases). V lost 5 bases to trimming and J lost 0 bases, with 13 bases between them. This CDR3 has 15 amino acids. CDR1 is MNHEY, CDR2 SMNVEV, per germline (reference sequence). CDR3 sequence reads: CASSPQGRANYGYTF. The CDR3 DNA sequence: TGTGCCAGCAGTCCACAGGGACGGGCTAACTATGGCTACACCTTC.

The chain has TRBV6-5 and TRBJ1-1, with D perhaps matching TRBD1 (5 bases). Germline loops: CDR1 MNHEY, CDR2 SVGAGI. V gave up 0 bases and J gave up 7 bases, with 15 bases separating them. The CDR3 totals 15 residues. CDR3 in amino acids: CASSYSHGAIVEAFF. The CDR3 DNA is TGTGCCAGCAGTTACTCGCACGGGGCGATTGTTGAAGCTTTCTTT.

V gene TRBV20-1 combines with J gene TRBJ2-7; D may be TRBD1 or TRBD2 (5 bases each). The CDR3 consists of 11 residues. V lost 3 bases, J lost 4 bases, and 7 bases lay in between. Per the germline V gene, CDR1 is DFQATT and CDR2 is SNEGSKA (reference sequence). The DNA of the CDR3 is TGCAGTGCTAGCGGGGCTTACGAGCAGTACGTC. Its protein product is CSASGAYEQYV.

Remarks on this clone: Different DNA sequences within this sample yield the same CDR3. The J gene is TRBJ1-1, the V gene TRBV15, with D hard to call. CDR1 and CDR2 from the germline V gene are LNHNV and YYDKDF (reference sequence). The CDR3 runs 12 residues. Trimming took off 1 base at V and 5 bases at J, with 5 bases between the two ends. The CDR3 DNA sequence: TGTGCCACCAGCAGAGGGGGAACTGAAGCTTTCTTT. It codes for CATSRGGTEAFF.

The chain carries TRBV5-1 and TRBJ2-7; perhaps TRBD2 as D (5 bases). This CDR3 region has 16 residues. Deletions cut 4 bases from V and 4 bases from J, with 21 bases between. Germline V gives CDR1 SGHRS, CDR2 YFSETQ. CDR3 nucleotides: TGCGCCAGCAGCCCCTCGTCTATTTCGGGATCATACGAGCAGTACTTC. Its translation is CASSPSSISGSYEQYF.

The V gene is TRBV19, the J gene TRBJ2-1, with 8 bases lining up with TRBD2. The CDR3 is 15 residues long. Germline V gene lookup returns CDR1 LNHDA and CDR2 SQIVND (reference sequence). Losses at the gene ends were 3 bases for V and 7 bases for J; bases not matched to a gene: 8. The DNA of the CDR3 is TGTGCCAGTAGTATTGGGACTAGAGGATCGAATGAGCAGTTCTTC. It specifies CASSIGTRGSNEQFF. The entire variable domain, with the rest obtained from reference TRBV19 and TRBJ2-1, is as follows: DGGITQSPKYLFRKEGQNVTLSCEQNLNHDAMYWYRQDPGQGLRLIYYSQIVNDFQKGDIAEGYSVSREKKESFPLTVTSAQKNPTAFYLCASSIGTRGSNEQFFGPGTRLTVL.

The rearrangement joins TRBV29-1 to TRBJ1-4; TRBD1 is a possible D gene (6 bases). Trimming cost V 4 bases and J 5 bases, with 14 bases left between them. The germline CDR1 and CDR2 sequences are SQVTM and ANQGSEA. The CDR3 length is 14 residues. CDR3 coding DNA: TGCAGCGTTGTGGGGGACACCTTCAATGAAAAACTGTTTTTT. It codes for CSVVGDTFNEKLFF.

The chain has TRBV4-2 and TRBJ2-1; D is perhaps TRBD1 or TRBD2 (5 bases each). Germline CDR1 and CDR2: LGHNA and YNFKEQ. This CDR3 is 15 amino acids long. Trimming left V 1 base short and J 15 bases short, with 22 bases between. This chain's CDR3 is CASSQGLGESGARFF. The CDR3 DNA sequence: TGTGCCAGCAGCCAAGGTTTAGGGGAATCCGGGGCCCGGTTCTTC.

Here the CDR3 DNA reads TGTGCCAGCAGCCTGGGACAGGGGGCGAGTAAGGAGAGTAACACCATATATTTT. Its translation: CASSLGQGASKESNTIYF. V is TRBV9 and J is TRBJ1-3, with 12 positions matching TRBD1. There are 18 residues in the CDR3. J lost 7 bases, V lost 4 bases, and 15 bases had no gene match. Germline CDR1 and CDR2: SGDLS and YYNGEE. The complete variable domain, with remaining parts taken from reference TRBV9 and TRBJ1-3, reads DSGVTQTPKHLITATGQRVTLRCSPRSGDLSVYWYQQSLDQGLQFLIQYYNGEERAKGNILERFSAQQFPDLHSELNLSSLELGDSALYFCASSLGQGASKESNTIYFGEGSWLTVV.

The CDR3 region is CASRPDGTEAFF. DNA for the CDR3: TGTGCCAGCAGGCCCGACGGGACTGAAGCTTTCTTT. The rearrangement uses TRBV6-5 and TRBJ1-1; D unresolved. This CDR3 comprises 12 residues. Deletions cut 6 bases from V and 5 bases from J, with 10 bases between. CDR1 and CDR2 (germline): MNHEY, SVGAGI.

The genes are TRBV5-6 and TRBJ2-1, with 8 bases lining up with TRBD2. V shed 1 base, J shed 8 bases, and the junction held 8 bases outside the gene matches. This CDR3 contains 15 residues. The V gene's germline CDR1 is SGHDT and CDR2 YYEEEE. The CDR3 nucleotides are TGTGCCAGCAGCTTGTGGACGGCGGGGGGCTATGAGCAGTTCTTC. Its protein product is CASSLWTAGGYEQFF.

This clone was detected only a few times. The genes are TRBV7-9 and TRBJ2-5; weak D call: TRBD1 (6 bases). Trimming took 6 bases from V and 1 from J, leaving 12 bases between them. The CDR3 has 14 amino acids. Germline lookup yields CDR1 SEHNR and CDR2 FQNEAQ (reference sequence). As DNA, the CDR3 is TGTGCCAGCAGTCCACAGGGACCCCAAGAGACCCAGTACTTC. Its protein is CASSPQGPQETQYF.

V and J are TRBV10-3 and TRBJ1-4, with 7 bases identical to TRBD1. CDR3 length: 15 residues. V lost 2 bases, J lost 6 bases, and 6 bases stayed unmatched. In germline, CDR1 is ENHRY, CDR2 SYGVKD. DNA for the CDR3: TGTGCCATCAGTGAGCCCGATACAGGGGATGAAAAACTGTTTTTT. This gives the protein CAISEPDTGDEKLFF.

The V and J genes are TRBV2 and TRBJ2-1; D not resolved. The V and J ends lost 1 base and 0 bases respectively, with 7 bases between them. The V gene's germline CDR1 is SNHLY and CDR2 FYNNEI. This CDR3 has 15 amino acids. CDR3 coding DNA: TGTGCCAGCAGTGAAGGCCGAAGCTCCTACAATGAGCAGTTCTTC. Translating gives CASSEGRSSYNEQFF.